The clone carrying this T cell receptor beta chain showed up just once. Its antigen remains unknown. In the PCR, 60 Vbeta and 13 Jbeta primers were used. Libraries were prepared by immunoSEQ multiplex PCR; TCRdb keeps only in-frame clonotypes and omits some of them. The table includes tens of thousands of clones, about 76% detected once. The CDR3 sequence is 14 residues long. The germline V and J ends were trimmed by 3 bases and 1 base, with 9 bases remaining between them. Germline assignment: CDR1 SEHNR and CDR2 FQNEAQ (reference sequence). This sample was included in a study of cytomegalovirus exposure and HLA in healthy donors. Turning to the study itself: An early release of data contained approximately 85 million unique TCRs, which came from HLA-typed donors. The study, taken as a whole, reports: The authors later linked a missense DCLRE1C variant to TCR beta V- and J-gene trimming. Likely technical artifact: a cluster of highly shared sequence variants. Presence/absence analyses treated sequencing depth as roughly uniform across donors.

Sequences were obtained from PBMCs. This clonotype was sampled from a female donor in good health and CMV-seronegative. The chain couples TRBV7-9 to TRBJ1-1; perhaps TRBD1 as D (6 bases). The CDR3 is CASSFWDTNTEAFF. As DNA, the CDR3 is TGTGCCAGCAGCTTTTGGGACACGAACACTGAAGCTTTCTTT.